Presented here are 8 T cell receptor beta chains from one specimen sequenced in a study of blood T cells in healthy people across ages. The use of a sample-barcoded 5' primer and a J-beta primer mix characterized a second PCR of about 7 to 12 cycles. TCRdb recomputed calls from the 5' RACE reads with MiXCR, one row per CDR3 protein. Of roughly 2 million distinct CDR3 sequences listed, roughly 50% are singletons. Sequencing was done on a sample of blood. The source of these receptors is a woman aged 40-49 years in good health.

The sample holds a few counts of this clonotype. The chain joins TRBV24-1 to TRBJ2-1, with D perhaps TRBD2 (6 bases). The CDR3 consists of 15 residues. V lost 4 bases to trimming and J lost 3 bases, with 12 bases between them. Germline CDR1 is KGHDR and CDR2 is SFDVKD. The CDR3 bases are TGTGCCACCAGTGACTCGGGACTGAACTACAATGAGCAGTTCTTC. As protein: CATSDSGLNYNEQFF.

The DNA of the CDR3 is TGTGCCAGCAGCTTAGCGCAAGCGGGGGGGCGCGAGACCCAGTACTTC. Encoded protein: CASSLAQAGGRETQYF. The V call is TRBV7-2, the J call TRBJ2-5; 10 bases align to TRBD2. From germline, CDR1 is SGHTA and CDR2 FQGNSA. The V gene end was trimmed by 0 bases and the J gene end by 5 bases; junction bases not matched to a gene: 6. The CDR3 runs to 16 residues.

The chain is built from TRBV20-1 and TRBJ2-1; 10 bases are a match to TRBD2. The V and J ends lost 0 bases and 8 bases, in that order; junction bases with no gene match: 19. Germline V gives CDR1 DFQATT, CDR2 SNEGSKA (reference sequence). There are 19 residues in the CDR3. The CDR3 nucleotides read TGCAGTGCTAGAGATCACAGCGGGGGGGCCTTCGAATCCATCCATGAGCAGTTCTTC. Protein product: CSARDHSGGAFESIHEQFF.

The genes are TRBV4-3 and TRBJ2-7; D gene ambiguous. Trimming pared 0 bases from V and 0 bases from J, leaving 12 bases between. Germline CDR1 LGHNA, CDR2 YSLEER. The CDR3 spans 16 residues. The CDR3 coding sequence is TGCGCCAGCAGCCAAGATTTAGGGTTCTACTCCTACGAGCAGTACTTC. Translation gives CASSQDLGFYSYEQYF.

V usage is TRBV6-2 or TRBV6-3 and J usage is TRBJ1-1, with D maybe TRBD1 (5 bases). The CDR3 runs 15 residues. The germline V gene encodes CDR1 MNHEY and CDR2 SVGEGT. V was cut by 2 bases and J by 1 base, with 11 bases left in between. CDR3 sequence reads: CASSYQGERNTEAFF. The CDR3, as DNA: TGTGCCAGCAGTTACCAAGGGGAAAGGAACACTGAAGCTTTCTTT.

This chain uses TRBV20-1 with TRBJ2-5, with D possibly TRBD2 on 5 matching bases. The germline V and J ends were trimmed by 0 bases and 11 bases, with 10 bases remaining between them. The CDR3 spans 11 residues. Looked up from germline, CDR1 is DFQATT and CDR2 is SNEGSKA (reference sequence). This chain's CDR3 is CSARDQSGQYF. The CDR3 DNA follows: TGCAGTGCTAGAGATCAGTCGGGGCAGTACTTC.

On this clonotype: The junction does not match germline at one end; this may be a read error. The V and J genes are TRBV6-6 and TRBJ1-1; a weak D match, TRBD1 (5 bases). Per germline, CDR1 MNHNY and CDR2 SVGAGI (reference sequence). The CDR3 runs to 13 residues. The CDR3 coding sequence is TGTGCCGGCAGTTACTCGAACCAGGGTGAAGCTTTCTTT. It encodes CAGSYSNQGEAFF.

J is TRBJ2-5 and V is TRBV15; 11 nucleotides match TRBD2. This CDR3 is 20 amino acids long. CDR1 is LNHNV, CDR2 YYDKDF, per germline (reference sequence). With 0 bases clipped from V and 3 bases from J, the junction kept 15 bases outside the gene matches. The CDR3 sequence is CATSRDSRASGGYPEETQYF. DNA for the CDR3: TGTGCCACCAGCAGAGATAGTCGGGCTAGCGGGGGGTACCCCGAAGAGACCCAGTACTTC.